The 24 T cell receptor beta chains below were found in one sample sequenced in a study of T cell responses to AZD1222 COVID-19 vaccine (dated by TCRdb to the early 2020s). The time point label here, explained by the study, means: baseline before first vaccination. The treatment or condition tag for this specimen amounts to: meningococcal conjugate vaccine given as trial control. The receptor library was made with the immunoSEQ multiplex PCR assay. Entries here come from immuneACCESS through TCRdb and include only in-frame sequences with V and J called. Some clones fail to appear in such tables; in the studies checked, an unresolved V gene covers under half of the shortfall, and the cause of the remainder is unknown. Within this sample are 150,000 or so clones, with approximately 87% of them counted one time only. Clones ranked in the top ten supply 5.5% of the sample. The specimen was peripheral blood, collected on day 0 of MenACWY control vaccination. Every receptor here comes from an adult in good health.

CDR3 in amino acids: CASSPRGVDEQYF. The CDR3 DNA sequence: TGTGCCAGCAGCCCAAGGGGGGTCGACGAGCAGTACTTC. The chain couples TRBV11-3 to TRBJ2-7; D is perhaps TRBD1 or TRBD2 (6 bases each). CDR1 and CDR2 from the germline V gene are SGHNT and YENEEA. V lost 5 bases and J 5 bases, leaving 13 bases between the germline ends. CDR3 size: 13 residues.

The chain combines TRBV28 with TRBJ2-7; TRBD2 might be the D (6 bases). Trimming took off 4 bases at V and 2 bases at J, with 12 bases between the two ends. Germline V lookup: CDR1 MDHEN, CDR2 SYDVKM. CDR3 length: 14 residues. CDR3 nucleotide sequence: TGTGCCAGCAGTTCCGGGACTCTCACCTACGAGCAGTACTTC. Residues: CASSSGTLTYEQYF.

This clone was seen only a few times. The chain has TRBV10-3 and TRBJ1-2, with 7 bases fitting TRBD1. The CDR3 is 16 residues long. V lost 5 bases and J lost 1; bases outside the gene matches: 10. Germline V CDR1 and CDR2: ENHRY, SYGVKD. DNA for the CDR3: TGTGCCATCAGTCCGGACAGGAGCAAAATTAACTATGGCTACACCTTC. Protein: CAISPDRSKINYGYTF.

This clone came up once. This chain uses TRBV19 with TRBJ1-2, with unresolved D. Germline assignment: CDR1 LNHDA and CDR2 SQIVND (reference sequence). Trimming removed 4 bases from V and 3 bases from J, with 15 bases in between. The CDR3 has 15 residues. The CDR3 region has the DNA TGTGCCAGTAGTAGCGGGTTCGCTCTTCACTATGGCTACACCTTC. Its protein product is CASSSGFALHYGYTF.

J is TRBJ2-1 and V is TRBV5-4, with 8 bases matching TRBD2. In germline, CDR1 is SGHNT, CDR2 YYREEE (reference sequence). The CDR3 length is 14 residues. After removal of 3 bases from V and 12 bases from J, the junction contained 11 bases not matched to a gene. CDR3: CASSSSGGGARQFF. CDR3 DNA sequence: TGTGCCAGCAGCTCCTCCGGGGGGGGCGCCCGGCAGTTCTTC.

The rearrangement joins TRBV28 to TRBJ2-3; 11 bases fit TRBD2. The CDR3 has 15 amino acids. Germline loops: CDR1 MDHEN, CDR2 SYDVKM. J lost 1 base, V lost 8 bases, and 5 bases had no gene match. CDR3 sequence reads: CASSLAGAGTDTQYF. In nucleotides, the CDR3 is TGTGCCAGCTCACTAGCGGGGGCCGGCACAGATACGCAGTATTTT.

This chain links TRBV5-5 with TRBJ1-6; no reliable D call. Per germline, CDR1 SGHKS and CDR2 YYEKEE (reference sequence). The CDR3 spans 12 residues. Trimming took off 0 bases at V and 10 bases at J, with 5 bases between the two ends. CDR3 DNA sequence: TGTGCCAGCAGCTTGGTGGGGTCACCCCTCCACTTT. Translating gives CASSLVGSPLHF. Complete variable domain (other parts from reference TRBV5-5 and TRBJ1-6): DAGVTQSPTHLIKTRGQQVTLRCSPISGHKSVSWYQQVLGQGPQFIFQYYEKEERGRGNFPDRFSARQFPNYSSELNVNALLLGDSALYLCASSLVGSPLHFGNGTRLTVT.

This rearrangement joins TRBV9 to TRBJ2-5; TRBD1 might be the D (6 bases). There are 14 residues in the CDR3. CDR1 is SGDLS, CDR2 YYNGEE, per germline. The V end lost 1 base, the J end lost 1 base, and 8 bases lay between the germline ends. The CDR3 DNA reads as TGTGCCAGCAGCGTAACAGGGACCCAAGAGACCCAGTACTTC. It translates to CASSVTGTQETQYF.

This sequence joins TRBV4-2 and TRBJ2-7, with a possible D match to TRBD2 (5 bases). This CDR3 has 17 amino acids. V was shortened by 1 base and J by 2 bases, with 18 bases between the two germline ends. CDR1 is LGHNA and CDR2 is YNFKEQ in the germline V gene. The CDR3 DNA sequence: TGTGCCAGCAGCCAAGTTATTCCCGGAGAGGGTGCCTACGAGCAGTACTTC. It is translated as CASSQVIPGEGAYEQYF.

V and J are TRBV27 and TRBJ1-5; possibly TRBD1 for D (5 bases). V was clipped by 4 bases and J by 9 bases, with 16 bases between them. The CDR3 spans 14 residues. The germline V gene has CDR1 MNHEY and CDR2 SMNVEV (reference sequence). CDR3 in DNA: TGTGCCAGCAGTTCGGCGGGGGTTATGATGCCCCAGCATTTT. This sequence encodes CASSSAGVMMPQHF.

CDR3 sequence: CASSLGIYNEQFF. The DNA of the CDR3 is TGCGCCAGCAGCTTGGGTATCTACAATGAGCAGTTCTTC. This chain links TRBV5-1 with TRBJ2-1; no clear D gene. V lost 0 bases to trimming and J lost 3 bases, with 4 bases between them. The V gene's germline CDR1 is SGHRS and CDR2 YFSETQ. The CDR3 loop spans 13 amino acids.

The CDR3 loop is CASSLPGWFGGYTF. The CDR3 DNA sequence: TGTGCCAGCAGCTTGCCGGGGTGGTTTGGGGGCTACACCTTC. The chain links TRBV5-6 to TRBJ1-2; D ambiguous. In germline, CDR1 is SGHDT, CDR2 YYEEEE. V was shortened by 1 base and J by 8 bases, with 15 bases between the two germline ends. The CDR3 is made up of 14 amino acids.

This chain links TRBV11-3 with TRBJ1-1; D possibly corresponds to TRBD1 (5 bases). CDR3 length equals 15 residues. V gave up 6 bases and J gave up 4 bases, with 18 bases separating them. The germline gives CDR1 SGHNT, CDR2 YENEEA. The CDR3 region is CASSRRRGTITEAFF. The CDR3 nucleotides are TGTGCCAGCAGTCGCCGTCGGGGGACGATCACTGAAGCTTTCTTT. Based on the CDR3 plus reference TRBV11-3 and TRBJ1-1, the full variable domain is EAGVVQSPRYKIIEKKQPVAFWCNPISGHNTLYWYLQNLGQGPELLIRYENEEAVDDSQLPKDRFSAERLKGVDSTLKIQPAELGDSAVYLCASSRRRGTITEAFFGQGTRLTVV.

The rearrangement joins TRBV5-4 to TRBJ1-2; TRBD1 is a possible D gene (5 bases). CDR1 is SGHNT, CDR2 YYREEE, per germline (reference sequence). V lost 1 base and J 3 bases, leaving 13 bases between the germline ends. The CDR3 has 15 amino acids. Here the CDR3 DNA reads TGTGCCAGCAGCTTGCCTGAGGGACGTCACTATGGCTACACCTTC. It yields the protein CASSLPEGRHYGYTF. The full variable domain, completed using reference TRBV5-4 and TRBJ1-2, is ETGVTQSPTHLIKTRGQQVTLRCSSQSGHNTVSWYQQALGQGPQFIFQYYREEENGRGNFPPRFSGLQFPNYSSELNVNALELDDSALYLCASSLPEGRHYGYTFGSGTRLTVV.

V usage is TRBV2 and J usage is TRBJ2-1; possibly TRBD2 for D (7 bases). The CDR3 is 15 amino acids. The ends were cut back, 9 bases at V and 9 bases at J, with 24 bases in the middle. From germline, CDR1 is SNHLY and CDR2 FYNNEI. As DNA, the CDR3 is TGTGCCAGAAAGGGGGGGGCGGCCCACCAATCTGAGCAGTTCTTC. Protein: CARKGGAAHQSEQFF.

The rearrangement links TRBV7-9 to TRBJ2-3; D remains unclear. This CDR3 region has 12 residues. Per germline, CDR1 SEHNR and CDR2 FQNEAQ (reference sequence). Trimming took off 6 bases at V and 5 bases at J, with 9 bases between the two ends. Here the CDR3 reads CASSRPRDTQYF. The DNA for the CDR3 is TGTGCCAGCAGTCGACCGAGAGATACGCAGTATTTT.

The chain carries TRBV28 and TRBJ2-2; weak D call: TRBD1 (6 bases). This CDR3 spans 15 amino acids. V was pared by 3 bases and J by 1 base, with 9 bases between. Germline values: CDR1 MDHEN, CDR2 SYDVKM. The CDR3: CASSFGQMNTGELFF. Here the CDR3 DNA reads TGTGCCAGCAGTTTTGGACAGATGAACACCGGGGAGCTGTTTTTT. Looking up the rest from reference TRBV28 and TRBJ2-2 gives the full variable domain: DVKVTQSSRYLVKRTGEKVFLECVQDMDHENMFWYRQDPGLGLRLIYFSYDVKMKEKGDIPEGYSVSREKKERFSLILESASTNQTSMYLCASSFGQMNTGELFFGEGSRLTVL.

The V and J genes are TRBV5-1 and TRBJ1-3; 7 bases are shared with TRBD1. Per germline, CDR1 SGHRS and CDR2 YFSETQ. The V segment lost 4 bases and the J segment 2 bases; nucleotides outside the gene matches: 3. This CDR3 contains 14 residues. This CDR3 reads CASSPTGTGNTIYF. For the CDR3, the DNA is TGCGCCAGCAGCCCGACAGGGACTGGAAACACCATATATTTT.

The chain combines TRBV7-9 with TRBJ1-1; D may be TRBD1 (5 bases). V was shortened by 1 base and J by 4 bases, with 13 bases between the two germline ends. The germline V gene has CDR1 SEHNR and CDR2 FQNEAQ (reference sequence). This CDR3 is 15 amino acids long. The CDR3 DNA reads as TGTGCCAGCAGCTTAGTTTCGGGTGGGGGCACTGAAGCTTTCTTT. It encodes CASSLVSGGGTEAFF.

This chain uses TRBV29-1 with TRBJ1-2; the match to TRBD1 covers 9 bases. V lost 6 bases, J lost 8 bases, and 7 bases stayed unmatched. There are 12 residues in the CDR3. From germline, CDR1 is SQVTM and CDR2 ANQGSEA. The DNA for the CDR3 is TGCAGCGTGGAGGGACAGGGAAGAGGCTACACCTTC. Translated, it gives CSVEGQGRGYTF.

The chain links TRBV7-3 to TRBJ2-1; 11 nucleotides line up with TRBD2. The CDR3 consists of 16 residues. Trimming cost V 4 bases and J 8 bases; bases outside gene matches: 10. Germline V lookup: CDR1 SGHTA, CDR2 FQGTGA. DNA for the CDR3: TGTGCCAGCAGCTCCGCCCTAGCGGGAGGATCCCATGAGCAGTTCTTC. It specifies CASSSALAGGSHEQFF.

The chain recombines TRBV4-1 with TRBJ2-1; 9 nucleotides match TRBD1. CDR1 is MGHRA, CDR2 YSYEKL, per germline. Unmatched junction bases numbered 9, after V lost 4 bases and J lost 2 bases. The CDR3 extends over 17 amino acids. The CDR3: CASSPRGQGYAYNEQFF. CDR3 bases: TGCGCCAGCAGCCCCCGGGGACAGGGTTATGCCTACAATGAGCAGTTCTTC.

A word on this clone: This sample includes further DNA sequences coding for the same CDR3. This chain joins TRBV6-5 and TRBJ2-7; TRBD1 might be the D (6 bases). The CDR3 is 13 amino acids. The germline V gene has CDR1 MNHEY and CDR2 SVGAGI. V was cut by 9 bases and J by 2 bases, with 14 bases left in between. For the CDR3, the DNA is TGTGCCAGTAACAGGGCCGTTACCTACGAGCAGTACGTC. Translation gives CASNRAVTYEQYV.

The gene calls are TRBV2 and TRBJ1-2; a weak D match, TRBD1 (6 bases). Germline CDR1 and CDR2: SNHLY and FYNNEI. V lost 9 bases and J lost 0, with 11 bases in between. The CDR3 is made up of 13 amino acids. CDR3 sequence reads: CARGGQANYGYTF. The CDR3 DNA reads TGTGCCAGGGGGGGGCAGGCTAACTATGGCTACACCTTC.